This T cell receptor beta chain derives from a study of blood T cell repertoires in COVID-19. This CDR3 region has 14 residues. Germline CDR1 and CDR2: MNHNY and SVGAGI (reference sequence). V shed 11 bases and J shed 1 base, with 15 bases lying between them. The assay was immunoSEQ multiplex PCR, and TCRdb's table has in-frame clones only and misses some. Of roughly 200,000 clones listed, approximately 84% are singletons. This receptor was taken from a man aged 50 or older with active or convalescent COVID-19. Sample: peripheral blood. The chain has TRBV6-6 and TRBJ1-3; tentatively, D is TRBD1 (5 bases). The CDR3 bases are TGTGCCTCAGATCTTGGGGCGTCTGGAAACACCATATATTTT. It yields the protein CASDLGASGNTIYF.